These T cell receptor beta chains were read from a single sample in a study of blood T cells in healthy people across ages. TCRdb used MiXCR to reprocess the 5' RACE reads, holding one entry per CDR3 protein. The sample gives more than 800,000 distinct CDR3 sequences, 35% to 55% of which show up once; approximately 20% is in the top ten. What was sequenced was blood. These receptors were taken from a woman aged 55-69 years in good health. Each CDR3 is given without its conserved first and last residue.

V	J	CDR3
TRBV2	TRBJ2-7	ASKGAQIYEQY
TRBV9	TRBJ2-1	ASSVGVTGGVGYNEQF
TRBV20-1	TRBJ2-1	SARGLGLAGTYNEQF
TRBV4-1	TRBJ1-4	ASSPRDREGEKLF
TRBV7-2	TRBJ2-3	ASSLRRAGGIADTQY
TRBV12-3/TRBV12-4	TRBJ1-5	TSSLLPTGEQPQH
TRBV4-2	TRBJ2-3	ASSQDVGPTDTQY
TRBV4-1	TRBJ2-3	ASSQTGVTDTQY
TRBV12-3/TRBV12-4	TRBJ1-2	ASRSGTGHYGYT
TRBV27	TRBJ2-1	ASSFYLSGSIYNEQF
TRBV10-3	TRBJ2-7	AISERGQGNYEQY
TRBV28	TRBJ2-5	ASSPQGRRRETQY
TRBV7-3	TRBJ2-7	ASSLRRGYEQY
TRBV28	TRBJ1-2	ASSFQDGYT
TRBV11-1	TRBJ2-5	ASTTGKETQY
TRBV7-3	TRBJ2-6	ASSPRGGGANVLT
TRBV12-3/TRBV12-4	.	ASSPTGGLETQY
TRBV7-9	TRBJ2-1	ASSLAQGQRAYEQF
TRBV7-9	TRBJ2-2	ASSLALETGELF
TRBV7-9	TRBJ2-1	ASSSAGGQF
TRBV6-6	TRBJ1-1	ASSYPGRGSGNTEAF
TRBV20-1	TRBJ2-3	SAPGQITDTQY
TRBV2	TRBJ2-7	ASSEGRGPYEQY
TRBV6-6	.	ASSYGPVLTYEQY
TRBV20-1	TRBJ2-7	SARGRTSYEQY
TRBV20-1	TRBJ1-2	SVRPPGIAGYT
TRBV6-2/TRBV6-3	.	ASSYSGVSGSYEQY
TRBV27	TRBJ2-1	AGSLLTGDRDEQF
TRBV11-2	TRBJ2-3	ASSPTGTSGVPPRDTQY
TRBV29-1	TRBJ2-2	SAGQNTGELF
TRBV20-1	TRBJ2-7	SAPGLAGGRSYNEQY
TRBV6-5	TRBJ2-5	ASSYGEGYETQY
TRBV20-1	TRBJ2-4	SASGTPLAKNIQY
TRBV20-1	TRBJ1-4	SARDPWTSSDEKLF
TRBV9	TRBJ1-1	ASSPNPPDRENTEAF
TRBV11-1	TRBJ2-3	ASSSRGLGDTQY
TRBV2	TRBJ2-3	ASNRGDLTDTQY
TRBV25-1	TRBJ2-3	ASSEYRTGSTDTQY
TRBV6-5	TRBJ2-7	ATTDWRGSNEQY
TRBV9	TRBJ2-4	ASSTGYKNIQY